The 27 T cell receptor beta chains below were found in one sample sequenced in a study of CD4+ T cells in melanoma. Clones were read by immunoSEQ multiplex PCR, and TCRdb kept only the in-frame ones, dropping some. This table has about 3,800 clones, around 60% appearing once. Sequencing input: cells from a culture (not recorded whether cultured in vitro). The receptor set was obtained from a human donor with melanoma.

This clone was counted between two and nine times. This chain links TRBV2 with TRBJ1-2; D ambiguous. The CDR3 runs to 11 residues. Trimming took off 9 bases at V and 8 bases at J, with 13 bases between the two ends. The germline V gene has CDR1 SNHLY and CDR2 FYNNEI. The CDR3 region is CARSARRGYTF. The CDR3 DNA reads TGTGCCAGATCCGCCAGGCGGGGCTACACCTTC.

V and J are TRBV6-1 and TRBJ1-2; TRBD1 matches at 7 bases. J gave up 3 bases and V 10 bases, and 11 bases lay outside the gene matches. Germline CDR1 reads MNHNS; CDR2 reads SASEGT. The CDR3 sequence is 14 residues long. The CDR3 spells CAIPHRQGHYGYTF. In DNA, the CDR3 is TGTGCCATCCCCCATCGACAGGGACACTATGGCTACACCTTC.

The V call is TRBV2, the J call TRBJ2-1; the D is unclear. V was pared by 1 base and J by 7 bases, with 8 bases between. Germline V gene data show CDR1 as SNHLY and CDR2 as FYNNEI. The CDR3 is made up of 13 amino acids. CDR3 sequence: CASSEEVANEQFF. CDR3 in DNA: TGTGCCAGCAGTGAAGAGGTAGCAAATGAGCAGTTCTTC.

This clone was seen only a few times. An end of the junction differs from the germline gene, which may be a read error. The chain combines TRBV7-7 with TRBJ2-2, with D possibly called TRBD1 or TRBD2 (5 bases each). The V gene's germline CDR1 is SSHAT and CDR2 FNYEAQ (reference sequence). The length of the CDR3 is 14 residues. CDR3 protein: CASSLATGPGELFF. For the CDR3, the DNA is TGTGCTAGCAGCTTAGCCACGGGACCCGGGGAGCTGTTTTTT.

The V gene is TRBV28, the J gene TRBJ1-1, with 8 bases matching TRBD1. V lost 5 bases to trimming and J lost 5 bases; unmatched junction nucleotides: 7. The CDR3 length is 14 residues. Germline CDR1 is MDHEN and CDR2 is SYDVKM. CDR3 sequence (DNA): TGTGCCAGCAGTGACACAGGGGGGGGGACTGAAGCTTTCTTT. Its translation is CASSDTGGGTEAFF.

This chain uses TRBV28 with TRBJ2-7, with a weak D call TRBD2 (6 bases). CDR3 length equals 16 residues. Germline V gene sequence: CDR1 MDHEN, CDR2 SYDVKM. V lost 6 bases, J lost 2 bases, and 20 bases lay in between. The CDR3 DNA reads TGTGCCAGCAGAGTGACCCTAGCGCCGGGCGCCTACGAGCAGTACTTC. Translation gives CASRVTLAPGAYEQYF.

This clone has a single count. J is TRBJ2-7 and V is TRBV10-2; D is perhaps TRBD2 (6 bases). The CDR3 contains 13 residues. Trimming removed 7 bases at V and 5 bases at J, with 15 bases between. The germline CDR1 and CDR2 sequences are WSHSY and SAAADI. CDR3 in amino acids: CASKVGGLDEQYF. Written as DNA, the CDR3 is TGCGCCAGCAAGGTCGGGGGATTGGACGAGCAGTACTTC.

V usage is TRBV9 and J usage is TRBJ1-4, with unresolved D. This CDR3 region has 14 residues. From germline, CDR1 is SGDLS and CDR2 YYNGEE. Trimming cost V 0 bases and J 4 bases, with 7 bases left between them. The CDR3 loop reads CASSVDGNNEKLFF. The DNA for the CDR3 is TGTGCCAGCAGCGTAGATGGGAATAATGAAAAACTGTTTTTT.

The table lists this clone with a few counts. The V and J genes are TRBV9 and TRBJ2-2, with D possibly TRBD1 on 5 matching bases. The CDR3 is 15 amino acids. The germline gives CDR1 SGDLS, CDR2 YYNGEE. V was trimmed by 3 bases and J by 0 bases, leaving 9 bases between them. The CDR3 DNA follows: TGTGCCAGCAGCGGTACGACAGCGAACACCGGGGAGCTGTTTTTT. It yields the protein CASSGTTANTGELFF.

The gene calls are TRBV9 and TRBJ1-1, with TRBD1 as a possible D gene (6 bases). Germline CDR1 is SGDLS and CDR2 is YYNGEE. This CDR3 region has 15 residues. Deletions cut 3 bases from V and 0 bases from J, with 12 bases between. Written as DNA, the CDR3 is TGTGCCAGCAGCGGACTCGACAGGTTGAACACTGAAGCTTTCTTT. It is translated as CASSGLDRLNTEAFF.

The chain uses TRBV5-4 and TRBJ2-3; 8 nucleotides agree with TRBD2. The V and J ends lost 4 bases and 3 bases, in that order; junction bases with no gene match: 10. Germline loops: CDR1 SGHNT, CDR2 YYREEE (reference sequence). This CDR3 is built from 16 residues. The CDR3 loop reads CASSPLAGGATDTQYF. The CDR3 nucleotides read TGTGCCAGCAGCCCGTTAGCCGGGGGGGCAACAGATACGCAGTATTTT. Full variable domain (remainder filled in from reference TRBV5-4 and TRBJ2-3): ETGVTQSPTHLIKTRGQQVTLRCSSQSGHNTVSWYQQALGQGPQFIFQYYREEENGRGNFPPRFSGLQFPNYSSELNVNALELDDSALYLCASSPLAGGATDTQYFGPGTRLTVL.

The chain has TRBV4-1 and TRBJ1-5; perhaps TRBD1 as D (6 bases). Germline CDR1 reads MGHRA; CDR2 reads YSYEKL. This CDR3 spans 15 amino acids. Trimming stripped 1 base from V and 4 bases from J, with 11 bases between. CDR3 in DNA: TGCGCCAGCAGCCAAGTAGCCCAGGGGAATCAGCCCCAGCATTTT. This gives the protein CASSQVAQGNQPQHF.

This chain connects TRBV7-6 to TRBJ2-2; D not resolved. V lost 1 base and J 1 base, leaving 10 bases between the germline ends. The length of the CDR3 is 16 residues. In germline, CDR1 is SGHVS, CDR2 FNYEAQ. As DNA, the CDR3 is TGTGCCAGCAGCTTAGAACTGCTGGGGAACACCGGGGAGCTGTTTTTT. Protein product: CASSLELLGNTGELFF.

The chain joins TRBV4-1 to TRBJ2-5; weak D call: TRBD2 (7 bases). The DNA end is more similar to TRBJ2-7, so the J call may be wrong. CDR3 length: 15 residues. The germline V gene encodes CDR1 MGHRA and CDR2 YSYEKL. This chain's CDR3 is CASSQGIGGAYEQYF. CDR3 in DNA: TGCGCCAGCAGCCAAGGTATAGGGGGGGCCTACGAGCAGTACTTC.

The chain recombines TRBV18 with TRBJ1-4; D unresolved. Between the trimmed V and J ends, which lost 6 bases and 4 bases, there was a span of 9 bases. CDR3 length: 13 amino acids. From germline, CDR1 is KGHSH and CDR2 LQKENI. The CDR3 nucleotides read TGTGCCAGCTCTAAGGGTGTTAATGAAAAACTGTTTTTT. This sequence encodes CASSKGVNEKLFF.

Judged by abundance, this clone is large. The gene calls are TRBV15 and TRBJ1-2, with D uncertain. This CDR3 comprises 15 residues. The V end lost 3 bases, the J end lost 1 base, and 12 bases lay between the germline ends. The V gene's germline CDR1 is LNHNV and CDR2 YYDKDF (reference sequence). In DNA, the CDR3 is TGTGCCACCAGCAGCAGAAAGAGTTTTAACTATGGCTACACCTTC. It yields the protein CATSSRKSFNYGYTF.

This rearrangement joins TRBV4-3 to TRBJ2-2; TRBD1 might be the D (6 bases). CDR1 is LGHNA and CDR2 is YSLEER in the germline V gene. Trimming took 3 bases from V and 6 from J, leaving 11 bases between them. This CDR3 comprises 14 residues. DNA of the CDR3: TGCGCCAGCAGCCAGGAACAGGGCGCCGGGGAGCTGTTTTTT. Its protein is CASSQEQGAGELFF.

This rearrangement joins TRBV6-1 to TRBJ2-7; D is unclear. The CDR3 has 13 amino acids. CDR1 is MNHNS, CDR2 SASEGT, per germline. Trimming left V 7 bases short and J 3 bases short, with 13 bases between. CDR3 residues: CASINDADYEQYF. The DNA of the CDR3 is TGTGCCAGCATAAATGACGCGGACTACGAGCAGTACTTC.

A few counts support this clone. The chain carries TRBV7-9 and TRBJ1-1; D perhaps matches TRBD1 (5 bases). The length of the CDR3 is 13 residues. The V end lost 1 base, the J end lost 6 bases, and 9 bases lay between the germline ends. Germline lookup yields CDR1 SEHNR and CDR2 FQNEAQ (reference sequence). The CDR3 spells CASSLDQGAEAFF. CDR3 coding DNA: TGTGCCAGCAGCTTAGACCAAGGGGCTGAAGCTTTCTTT.

In its sample, this clone ranks as large. The chain is built from TRBV7-8 and TRBJ2-7; D is unclear. The length of the CDR3 is 15 residues. Germline-derived CDR1 and CDR2 are SGHVS and FQNEAQ. Trimming left V 1 base short and J 2 bases short, with 12 bases between. CDR3 residues: CASSLGQSYAYEQYF. The CDR3 nucleotides are TGTGCCAGCAGCTTAGGTCAGTCTTATGCCTACGAGCAGTACTTC.

This clone was seen once. The V and J genes are TRBV5-6 and TRBJ1-4; D is uncertain. The germline gives CDR1 SGHDT, CDR2 YYEEEE. Deletions cut 0 bases from V and 4 bases from J, with 7 bases between. The CDR3 spans 14 residues. The CDR3, as DNA: TGTGCCAGCAGCTTGGGATCCGTTAATGAAAAACTGTTTTTT. Translation gives CASSLGSVNEKLFF.

This clone ranks as large (0.1 to 1%). This chain uses TRBV18 with TRBJ2-7; 10 bases are shared with TRBD1. The CDR3 is 14 residues long. J gave up 3 bases and V 5 bases, and 4 bases lay outside the gene matches. Germline lookup yields CDR1 KGHSH and CDR2 LQKENI. CDR3 residues: CASSADRGLYEQYF. DNA for the CDR3: TGTGCCAGCTCAGCCGACAGGGGGCTCTACGAGCAGTACTTC.

This clone was picked up a small number of times. This chain connects TRBV6-6 to TRBJ2-2, with TRBD2 matching over 10 bases. With 4 bases clipped from V and 3 bases from J, the junction kept 2 bases outside the gene matches. The CDR3 has 15 residues. Per the germline V gene, CDR1 is MNHNY and CDR2 is SVGAGI (reference sequence). The CDR3 coding sequence is TGTGCCAGCAGTTTAGCGGGGGGCGACACCGGGGAGCTGTTTTTT. It specifies CASSLAGGDTGELFF.

The J gene is TRBJ1-1, the V gene TRBV10-3, with D unresolved. CDR3 length: 14 residues. V was shortened by 0 bases and J by 1 base, with 6 bases between the two germline ends. CDR1 and CDR2 (germline): ENHRY, SYGVKD. The CDR3, as DNA: TGTGCCATCAGTGAGTCGATCGGGAACACTGAAGCTTTCTTT. As protein: CAISESIGNTEAFF.

This clone is labeled as medium-sized. The V call is TRBV23-1, the J call TRBJ1-1; 8 bases match TRBD1. TRBV23-1 is annotated as an ORF whose role is uncertain. V lost 5 bases, J lost 4 bases, and 9 bases stayed unmatched. The CDR3 runs to 15 residues. DNA of the CDR3: TGCGCCAGCAGTAGGGCAGGGGGCAAAGGCACTGAAGCTTTCTTT. Translating it yields CASSRAGGKGTEAFF.

This clone was observed a single time. V and J are TRBV15 and TRBJ1-5, with D perhaps matching TRBD1 (5 bases). This CDR3 is built from 16 residues. Germline V lookup: CDR1 LNHNV, CDR2 YYDKDF (reference sequence). Trimming stripped 0 bases from V and 6 bases from J, with 15 bases between. CDR3 in DNA: TGTGCCACCAGCAGAGACCTCGGGGCAGGGCTTCAGCCCCAGCATTTT. The encoded protein is CATSRDLGAGLQPQHF. Drawing the rest from reference TRBV15 and TRBJ1-5, the complete variable domain is DAMVIQNPRYQVTQFGKPVTLSCSQTLNHNVMYWYQQKSSQAPKLLFHYYDKDFNNEADTPDNFQSRRPNTSFCFLDIRSPGLGDTAMYLCATSRDLGAGLQPQHFGDGTRLSIL.

The chain combines TRBV27 with TRBJ2-2; perhaps D is TRBD1 or TRBD2 (5 bases each). Germline CDR1 and CDR2: MNHEY and SMNVEV (reference sequence). Trimming shortened V by 1 base and J by 5 bases, and 14 bases separated the two germline ends. This CDR3 spans 16 amino acids. The CDR3 loop reads CASSLYRGKRTGELFF. The CDR3 coding sequence is TGTGCCAGCAGTTTATATAGGGGAAAGCGGACCGGGGAGCTGTTTTTT.